This TCR beta chain was sequenced for a study of T cell repertoires in cytomegalovirus infection. About the study: In public TCR beta signatures, there were indications of both CMV infection and matching HLA type.

From the reads, TCRdb called clonotypes with MiXCR, one entry per CDR3 protein. This sample has approximately 500,000 distinct CDR3 sequences, with 16% found just once. This clonotype was counted only a few times. Its antigen is currently unknown. Germline CDR1 and CDR2: SGHTA and FQGTGA. V gave up 0 bases and J gave up 7 bases; unmatched junction bases: 4. This CDR3 has 15 amino acids. Overall study results and limits: HLA-C-restricted TCR beta clonotypes specific for CMV led the ex vivo response. The cumulative frequency of public TCR beta families identified carriers of CMV plus the relevant HLA.

The clonotype originates from a human donor in good health (CMV status not recorded). Some clones in this sample may be carry-over from other donors' samples. The V call is TRBV7-3, the J call TRBJ2-2; 8 bases map to TRBD2. Input material: CD8+ T cells from PBMCs. This CDR3 is CASSLTGLEHGELFF. DNA of the CDR3: TGTGCCAGCAGCTTAACGGGACTAGAGCACGGGGAGCTGTTTTTT.